This T cell receptor (beta chain) was found in a study of cytomegalovirus exposure and HLA in healthy donors. Study overall: A previous analysis identified 95 million to 120 million unique TCR beta sequences derived from some 170 million T cells. Overall study findings and caveats: In a later analysis, V- and J-gene trimming of beta chains associated with a DCLRE1C missense variant, replicated independently.

Germline V gene sequence: CDR1 SGHNT, CDR2 YYREEE (reference sequence). The CDR3 runs to 14 residues. The V and J ends lost 1 base and 5 bases respectively, with 12 bases between them. The PCR made use of 60 Vbeta and 13 Jbeta primers. Libraries were prepared by immunoSEQ multiplex PCR; TCRdb keeps only in-frame clonotypes and omits some of them. The repertoire holds about 160,000 clones, with roughly 80% as singletons. On this clone: As yet, its antigen is unknown.

The sequence came from a man in his thirties or forties in good health and CMV-seronegative. The chain employs TRBV5-4 and TRBJ2-5, with D possibly being TRBD1 (5 bases). The source material was PBMCs. CDR3 loop: CASSLQGTVETQYF. As DNA, the CDR3 is TGTGCCAGCAGCTTGCAGGGCACCGTGGAGACCCAGTACTTC.